The source of this T cell receptor (beta chain) is a study of OX40 agonist ivuxolimab in advanced cancers. The study's findings and limits: Among the lowest peripheral clonal expansion occurred in 0.1-3.0 mg/kg partial responders.

Profiling relied on immunoSEQ multiplex PCR, and the TCRdb table lists in-frame clones only, not all of them. This sample yields tens of thousands of clones, of which approximately 90% are seen a single time; about 2.7% belongs to the top ten. Of note for this clone: The antigen remains undetermined.

Drawing of blood for sampling happened at baseline, at cycle 4 day 1, and at cycle 7 day 1. This sequence was found in an adult with an advanced solid tumor such as melanoma, head and neck, liver or kidney cancer. The material sequenced was CD4+ or CD8+ T cells sorted from blood, taken in a trial of the OX40 agonist ivuxolimab.

This CDR3 reads CAWSVDLRGSGNTIYF. Written as DNA, the CDR3 is TGTGCCTGGAGTGTTGACCTCCGGGGGTCTGGAAACACCATATATTTT. The chain employs TRBV30 and TRBJ1-3; the D gene is possibly TRBD1 (5 bases). Trimming took off 0 bases at V and 1 base at J, with 13 bases between the two ends. CDR3 length equals 16 residues. The germline V gene has CDR1 GTSNPN and CDR2 SVGIG (reference sequence). Complete variable domain (other parts from reference TRBV30 and TRBJ1-3): SQTIHQWPATLVQPVGSPLSLECTVEGTSNPNLYWYRQAAGRGLQLLFYSVGIGQISSEVPQNLSASRPQDRQFILSSKKLLLSDSGFYLCAWSVDLRGSGNTIYFGEGSWLTVV.